These 24 T cell receptor beta chains came from one sample sequenced in a study of cytomegalovirus exposure and HLA in healthy donors. The PCR used 60 Vbeta and 13 Jbeta primers. Clones were read by immunoSEQ multiplex PCR, and TCRdb kept only the in-frame ones, dropping some. The sample carries roughly 180,000 clones, about 77% recorded once. Source material: PBMCs. The source is a woman in her 30s in good health and CMV-seropositive.

The chain is built from TRBV11-2 and TRBJ2-1; possibly TRBD1 for D (5 bases). Germline CDR1 and CDR2: SGHAT and FQNNGV. This CDR3 has 11 amino acids. Trimming left V 1 base short and J 14 bases short, with 9 bases between. CDR3 sequence: CASSLADIKFF. The CDR3 nucleotides read TGTGCCAGCAGCTTAGCGGACATAAAGTTCTTC.

This clone was observed a single time. The gene calls are TRBV10-1 and TRBJ2-7; perhaps TRBD2 as D (6 bases). The length of the CDR3 is 13 residues. V was cut by 5 bases and J by 6 bases, with 14 bases left in between. Germline lookup yields CDR1 WNHNN and CDR2 SYGVQD (reference sequence). In DNA, the CDR3 is TGCGCCAGCAGTAGGACCGCCGGGGGCGAGCAGTACTTC. Translated, it gives CASSRTAGGEQYF.

The CDR3 spells CASRVTDTYGYTF. The CDR3 DNA follows: TGTGCCAGCAGGGTGACAGACACCTATGGCTACACCTTC. This chain links TRBV2 with TRBJ1-2, with D perhaps TRBD1 (5 bases). V was cut by 6 bases and J by 4 bases, with 12 bases left in between. The CDR3 length is 13 residues. The germline V gene has CDR1 SNHLY and CDR2 FYNNEI.

The V and J genes are TRBV5-4 and TRBJ2-1; 14 bases map to TRBD2. In germline, CDR1 is SGHNT, CDR2 YYREEE (reference sequence). The V gene end was trimmed by 5 bases and the J gene end by 4 bases; junction bases not matched to a gene: 8. The CDR3 length is 17 residues. For the CDR3, the DNA is TGTGCCAGCAGTGAGCCGGGACTAGCGGGAGCTTACAATGAGCAGTTCTTC. It yields the protein CASSEPGLAGAYNEQFF.

The table lists this clone with a few counts. The V call is TRBV19, the J call TRBJ1-2; TRBD1 aligns across 7 bases. With 6 bases clipped from V and 6 bases from J, the junction kept 10 bases outside the gene matches. The CDR3 is made up of 14 amino acids. CDR1 is LNHDA, CDR2 SQIVND, per germline (reference sequence). The CDR3 loop reads CASSLTGNSHGYTF. The CDR3, as DNA: TGTGCCAGTAGCCTGACAGGGAATAGTCATGGCTACACCTTC.

V and J are TRBV5-1 and TRBJ2-7; unclear D gene. Between the trimmed V and J ends, which lost 4 bases and 0 bases, there was a span of 11 bases. The CDR3 contains 14 residues. Germline loops: CDR1 SGHRS, CDR2 YFSETQ. For the CDR3, the DNA is TGCGCCAGCAGCGGTACCGGGTCCTCCTACGAGCAGTACTTC. It encodes CASSGTGSSYEQYF.

The rearrangement joins TRBV19 to TRBJ1-2; 7 positions agree with TRBD1. This CDR3 region has 16 residues. V shed 3 bases, J shed 5 bases, and the junction held 12 bases outside the gene matches. Per germline, CDR1 LNHDA and CDR2 SQIVND (reference sequence). CDR3 amino acids: CASSMKRAGGTYGYTF. Here the CDR3 DNA reads TGTGCCAGTAGTATGAAGAGGGCAGGGGGGACTTATGGCTACACCTTC.

This clone was observed a few times. CDR3 sequence (DNA): TGTGCCAGCAGTGCACAGAGCATGAACACTGAAGCTTTCTTT. It translates to CASSAQSMNTEAFF. This sequence joins TRBV2 and TRBJ1-1; D not certain. There are 14 residues in the CDR3. The ends were cut back, 4 bases at V and 0 bases at J, with 9 bases in the middle. Germline loops: CDR1 SNHLY, CDR2 FYNNEI.

The rearrangement joins TRBV27 to TRBJ2-3, with 8 bases aligning to TRBD2. The CDR3 extends over 14 amino acids. Germline CDR1 reads MNHEY; CDR2 reads SMNVEV (reference sequence). The V segment lost 2 bases and the J segment 5 bases; nucleotides outside the gene matches: 3. CDR3 region: CASSLREGQDTQYF. The CDR3 coding sequence is TGTGCCAGCAGTTTACGGGAGGGACAAGATACGCAGTATTTT.

The CDR3 coding sequence is TGCGCCAGCAGCCGACTAGCGGGAGGGATAATAGACAATGAGCAGTTCTTC. Translating it yields CASSRLAGGIIDNEQFF. The J gene is TRBJ2-1, the V gene TRBV10-1; 14 bases are a match to TRBD2. CDR1 and CDR2 from the germline V gene are WNHNN and SYGVQD (reference sequence). The CDR3 is 17 amino acids. V shed 6 bases, J shed 5 bases, and the junction held 9 bases outside the gene matches.

This clone has more than one count but fewer than ten. This chain uses TRBV14 with TRBJ1-1; weak D call: TRBD1 (6 bases). The CDR3 runs to 13 residues. From germline, CDR1 is SGHDN and CDR2 FVKESK. The V gene lost 4 bases and the J gene lost 1 base, with 7 bases spanning the gap. The CDR3: CASSPGQNTEAFF. The DNA for the CDR3 is TGTGCCAGCAGCCCGGGACAGAACACTGAAGCTTTCTTT.

This clone has just a few counts. The CDR3 loop is CASSFRLAGVNEQFF. Here the CDR3 DNA reads TGTGCCAGCAGCTTCCGGCTAGCGGGAGTCAATGAGCAGTTCTTC. The chain employs TRBV7-9 and TRBJ2-1; TRBD2 agrees at 10 bases. This CDR3 contains 15 residues. V trimming: 3 bases; J trimming: 6 bases; junction bases outside the gene matches: 5. The germline gives CDR1 SEHNR, CDR2 FQNEAQ (reference sequence).

V usage is TRBV6-1 and J usage is TRBJ2-7, with a possible D match to TRBD2 (5 bases). V lost 7 bases and J lost 3, with 13 bases in between. From germline, CDR1 is MNHNS and CDR2 SASEGT. The CDR3 runs to 13 residues. DNA of the CDR3: TGTGCCAGCACAGTCGGACGGGGCTACGAGCAGTACTTC. It yields the protein CASTVGRGYEQYF.

The chain is built from TRBV27 and TRBJ2-7; D gene ambiguous. V lost 4 bases and J lost 5, with 18 bases in between. The germline V gene has CDR1 MNHEY and CDR2 SMNVEV (reference sequence). The CDR3 is 15 amino acids. The CDR3 reads CASSSLRRPLHEQYF. The CDR3 nucleotides are TGTGCCAGCAGTTCCTTAAGGAGACCACTTCACGAGCAGTACTTC.

The chain's CDR3 is CASSLDAQADYEQYF. As DNA, the CDR3 is TGCGCCAGCAGCTTGGACGCTCAGGCCGACTACGAGCAGTACTTC. This rearrangement joins TRBV5-1 to TRBJ2-7; D is uncertain. Per germline, CDR1 SGHRS and CDR2 YFSETQ. The CDR3 sequence is 15 residues long. The germline V and J ends were trimmed by 0 bases and 3 bases, with 13 bases remaining between them.

This chain connects TRBV5-4 to TRBJ2-3; possible D gene TRBD2, 5 bases. The CDR3 loop spans 15 amino acids. The germline V gene encodes CDR1 SGHNT and CDR2 YYREEE (reference sequence). With 4 bases removed from V and 8 bases from J, the gap between germline ends came to 20 bases. CDR3: CASSPPWDPEGTQYF. DNA for the CDR3: TGTGCCAGCAGCCCCCCCTGGGATCCTGAGGGTACGCAGTATTTT.

V and J are TRBV7-9 and TRBJ2-5; 9 bases match TRBD1. Per the germline V gene, CDR1 is SEHNR and CDR2 is FQNEAQ (reference sequence). The CDR3 totals 15 residues. J gave up 3 bases and V 4 bases, and 6 bases lay outside the gene matches. DNA of the CDR3: TGTGCCAGCAGCTCTCCACAGGGGGCCGAAGAGACCCAGTACTTC. As protein: CASSSPQGAEETQYF.

V is TRBV6-6 and J is TRBJ2-5, with TRBD1 identical over 8 bases. The last part of the DNA fits TRBJ2-7 better; the J call may be wrong. Germline assignment: CDR1 MNHNY and CDR2 SVGAGI (reference sequence). The CDR3 loop spans 14 amino acids. As DNA, the CDR3 is TGTGCCAGCAGTTACGCGGGGACAGGCTACGAGCAGTACTTC. This translates into CASSYAGTGYEQYF.

CDR3 nucleotides: TGTGCCAGCAGCGTCGGGAAAAAACTGTTTTTT. Its translation: CASSVGKKLFF. The V gene is TRBV27, the J gene TRBJ1-4; D unclear. Trimming removed 6 bases from V and 9 bases from J, with 8 bases in between. Looked up from germline, CDR1 is MNHEY and CDR2 is SMNVEV (reference sequence). The CDR3 consists of 11 residues.

The CDR3 DNA follows: TGTGCCAGCAGCTTGAGGACTAGCACAGATACGCAGTATTTT. Amino acid sequence: CASSLRTSTDTQYF. This sequence joins TRBV7-2 and TRBJ2-3; maybe TRBD2 (5 bases). In germline, CDR1 is SGHTA, CDR2 FQGNSA. V shed 3 bases and J shed 0 bases, with 7 bases lying between them. The CDR3 contains 14 residues.

DNA for the CDR3: TGTGCCAGCAGTGAACAGGGGGCATGGCAGCCCCAGCATTTT. It encodes CASSEQGAWQPQHF. The gene calls are TRBV2 and TRBJ1-5; 8 nucleotides agree with TRBD1. There are 14 residues in the CDR3. Germline-derived CDR1 and CDR2 are SNHLY and FYNNEI. J lost 7 bases, V lost 2 bases, and 4 bases had no gene match.

The rearrangement links TRBV5-4 to TRBJ1-2, with 11 nucleotides matching TRBD1. With 5 bases clipped from V and 8 bases from J, the junction kept 8 bases outside the gene matches. Germline CDR1 is SGHNT and CDR2 is YYREEE (reference sequence). The CDR3 contains 14 residues. The CDR3 is CASRSGTGGRGYTF. The CDR3 DNA follows: TGTGCCAGCAGATCCGGGACAGGGGGAAGGGGCTACACCTTC.

The chain combines TRBV29-1 with TRBJ2-5, with 7 bases identical to TRBD2. Germline V lookup: CDR1 SQVTM, CDR2 ANQGSEA. This CDR3 has 14 amino acids. V lost 3 bases to trimming and J lost 2 bases; unmatched junction nucleotides: 6. In DNA, the CDR3 is TGCAGCGTTGAGTATCGCGGGGGTCAAGAGACCCAGTACTTC. It is translated as CSVEYRGGQETQYF.

V is TRBV11-2 and J is TRBJ2-2; 11 positions match TRBD2. The CDR3 spans 15 residues. Germline loops: CDR1 SGHAT, CDR2 FQNNGV. Losses at the gene ends were 4 bases for V and 5 bases for J; bases not matched to a gene: 3. CDR3 nucleotide sequence: TGTGCCAGCAGCTCCGGGACTAGCGGTACCGGGGAGCTGTTTTTT. Translation: CASSSGTSGTGELFF.